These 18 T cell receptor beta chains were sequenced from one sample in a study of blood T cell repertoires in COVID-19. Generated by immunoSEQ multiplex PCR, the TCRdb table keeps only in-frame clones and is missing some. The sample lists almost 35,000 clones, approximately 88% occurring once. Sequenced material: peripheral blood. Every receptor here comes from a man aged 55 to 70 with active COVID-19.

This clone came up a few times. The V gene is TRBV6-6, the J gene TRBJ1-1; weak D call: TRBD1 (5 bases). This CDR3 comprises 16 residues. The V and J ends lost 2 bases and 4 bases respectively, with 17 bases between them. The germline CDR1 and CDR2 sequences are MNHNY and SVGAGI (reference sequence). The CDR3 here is CASSYPLRGRGTEAFF. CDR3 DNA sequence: TGTGCCAGCAGTTACCCCTTAAGGGGAAGGGGCACTGAAGCTTTCTTT.

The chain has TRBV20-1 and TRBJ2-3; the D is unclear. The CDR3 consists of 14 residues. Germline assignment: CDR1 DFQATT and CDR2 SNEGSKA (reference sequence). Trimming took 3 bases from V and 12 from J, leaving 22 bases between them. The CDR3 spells CSASGLAAPNPQYF. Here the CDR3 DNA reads TGCAGTGCTAGTGGGTTGGCGGCCCCCAATCCCCAGTATTTT.

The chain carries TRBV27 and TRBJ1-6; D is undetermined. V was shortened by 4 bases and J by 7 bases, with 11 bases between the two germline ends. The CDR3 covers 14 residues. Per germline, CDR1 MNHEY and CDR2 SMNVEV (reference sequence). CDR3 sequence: CASSSSMWNSPLHF. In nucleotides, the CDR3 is TGTGCCAGCAGTTCTAGCATGTGGAATTCACCCCTCCACTTT.

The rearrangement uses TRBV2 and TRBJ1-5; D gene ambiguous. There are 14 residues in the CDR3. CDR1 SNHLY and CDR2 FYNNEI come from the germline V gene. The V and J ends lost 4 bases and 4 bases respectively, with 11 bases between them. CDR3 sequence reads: CASSGPGWNQPQHF. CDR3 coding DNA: TGTGCCAGCAGTGGGCCAGGTTGGAATCAGCCCCAGCATTTT.

The CDR3 DNA sequence: TGTGCCAGCAGTCTAAAGGACAGGGGCCCAGATACGCAGTATTTT. It is translated as CASSLKDRGPDTQYF. The chain uses TRBV25-1 and TRBJ2-3, with TRBD1 identical over 9 bases. The CDR3 is made up of 15 amino acids. Losses at the gene ends were 5 bases for V and 4 bases for J; bases not matched to a gene: 7. Germline V gene lookup returns CDR1 MGHDK and CDR2 SYGVNS.

The CDR3 reads CASSQGTQGGRAKNIQYF. The CDR3 nucleotides are TGTGCCAGCAGCCAAGGGACTCAGGGAGGTCGAGCCAAAAACATTCAGTACTTC. V usage is TRBV3-1 (or the pseudogene TRBV3-2) and J usage is TRBJ2-4; the D gene is possibly TRBD2 (6 bases). Germline V gives CDR1 LGHDT, CDR2 YNNKEL (reference sequence). Deletions cut 1 base from V and 0 bases from J, with 16 bases between. The CDR3 contains 18 residues.

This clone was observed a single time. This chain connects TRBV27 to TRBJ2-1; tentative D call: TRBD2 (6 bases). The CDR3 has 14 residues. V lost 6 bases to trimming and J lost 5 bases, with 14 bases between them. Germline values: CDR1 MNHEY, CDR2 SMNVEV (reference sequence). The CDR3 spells CASRMGTLDNEQFF. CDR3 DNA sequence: TGTGCCAGCAGGATGGGGACTCTGGACAATGAGCAGTTCTTC.

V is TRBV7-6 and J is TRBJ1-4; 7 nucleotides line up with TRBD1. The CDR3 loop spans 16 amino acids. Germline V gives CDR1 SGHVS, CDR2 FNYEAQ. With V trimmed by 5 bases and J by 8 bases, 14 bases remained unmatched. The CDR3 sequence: CASSPRGAGGREKLFF. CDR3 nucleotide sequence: TGTGCCAGCAGCCCCCGTGGGGCAGGGGGAAGGGAAAAACTGTTTTTT.

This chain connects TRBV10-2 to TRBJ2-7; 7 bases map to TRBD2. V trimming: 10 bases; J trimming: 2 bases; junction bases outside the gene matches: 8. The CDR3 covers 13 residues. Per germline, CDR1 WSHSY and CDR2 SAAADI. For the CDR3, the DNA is TGCGCCACCTACCCGACTAGCCCCTACGAGCAGTACTTC. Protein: CATYPTSPYEQYF.

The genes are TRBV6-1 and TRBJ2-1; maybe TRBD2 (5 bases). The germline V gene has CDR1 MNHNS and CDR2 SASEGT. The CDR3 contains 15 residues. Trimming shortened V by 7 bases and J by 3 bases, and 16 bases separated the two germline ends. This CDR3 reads CASKSERADYNEQFF. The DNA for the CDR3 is TGTGCCAGCAAATCGGAGAGGGCCGACTACAATGAGCAGTTCTTC.

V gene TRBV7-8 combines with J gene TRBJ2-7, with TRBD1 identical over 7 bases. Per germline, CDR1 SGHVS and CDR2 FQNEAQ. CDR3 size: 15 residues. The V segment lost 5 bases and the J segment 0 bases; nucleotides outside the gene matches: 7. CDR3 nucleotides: TGTGCCAGCAGCCGAGGGGGACAGACCTCCTACGAGCAGTACTTC. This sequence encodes CASSRGGQTSYEQYF.

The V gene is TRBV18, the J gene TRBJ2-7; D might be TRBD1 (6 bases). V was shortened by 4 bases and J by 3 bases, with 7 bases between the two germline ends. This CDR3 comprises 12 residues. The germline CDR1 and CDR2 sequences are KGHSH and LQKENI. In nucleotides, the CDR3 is TGTGCCAGCTCACTAGGGGGCTACGAGCAGTACTTC. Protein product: CASSLGGYEQYF.

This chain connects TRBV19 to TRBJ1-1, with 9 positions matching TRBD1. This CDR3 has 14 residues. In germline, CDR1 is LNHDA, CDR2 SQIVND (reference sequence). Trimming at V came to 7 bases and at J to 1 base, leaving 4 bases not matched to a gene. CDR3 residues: CASTLGQGNTEAFF. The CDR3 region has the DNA TGTGCCAGTACCCTGGGACAGGGGAACACTGAAGCTTTCTTT.

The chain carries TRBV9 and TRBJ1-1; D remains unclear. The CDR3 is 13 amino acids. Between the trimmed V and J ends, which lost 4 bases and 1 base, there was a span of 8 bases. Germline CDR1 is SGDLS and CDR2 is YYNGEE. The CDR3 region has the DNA TGTGCCAGCAGCATTACATGGAACACTGAAGCTTTCTTT. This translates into CASSITWNTEAFF.

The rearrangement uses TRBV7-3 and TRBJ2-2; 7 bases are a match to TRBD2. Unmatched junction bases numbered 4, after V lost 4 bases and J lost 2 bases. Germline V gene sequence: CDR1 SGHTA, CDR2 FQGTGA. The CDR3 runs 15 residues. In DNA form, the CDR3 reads TGTGCCAGCAGCTCCCGGACTAGTAACACCGGGGAGCTGTTTTTT. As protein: CASSSRTSNTGELFF. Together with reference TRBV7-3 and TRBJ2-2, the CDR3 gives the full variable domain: GAGVSQTPSNKVTEKGKYVELRCDPISGHTALYWYRQSLGQGPEFLIYFQGTGAADDSGLPNDRFFAVRPEGSVSTLKIQRTERGDSAVYLCASSSRTSNTGELFFGEGSRLTVL.

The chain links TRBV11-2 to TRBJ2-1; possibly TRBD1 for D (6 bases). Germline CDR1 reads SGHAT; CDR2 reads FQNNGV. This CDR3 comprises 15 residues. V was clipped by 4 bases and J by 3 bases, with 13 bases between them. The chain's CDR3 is CASSSRAGDYNEQFF. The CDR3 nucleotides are TGTGCCAGCAGCTCGAGGGCAGGGGACTACAATGAGCAGTTCTTC.

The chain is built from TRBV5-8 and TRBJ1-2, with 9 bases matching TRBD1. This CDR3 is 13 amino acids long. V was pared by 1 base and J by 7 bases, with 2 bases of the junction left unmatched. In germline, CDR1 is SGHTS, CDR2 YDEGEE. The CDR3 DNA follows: TGTGCCAGCAGCTTGAAGGGACAGGGTGGCTACACCTTC. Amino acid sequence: CASSLKGQGGYTF.

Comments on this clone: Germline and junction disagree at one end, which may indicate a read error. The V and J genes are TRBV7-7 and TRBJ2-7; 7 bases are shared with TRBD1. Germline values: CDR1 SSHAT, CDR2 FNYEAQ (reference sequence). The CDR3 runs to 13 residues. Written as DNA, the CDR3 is TGTGCTAGCAGCTTAGACAGGGCTGGCGAGCAGTACTTC. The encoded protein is CASSLDRAGEQYF.